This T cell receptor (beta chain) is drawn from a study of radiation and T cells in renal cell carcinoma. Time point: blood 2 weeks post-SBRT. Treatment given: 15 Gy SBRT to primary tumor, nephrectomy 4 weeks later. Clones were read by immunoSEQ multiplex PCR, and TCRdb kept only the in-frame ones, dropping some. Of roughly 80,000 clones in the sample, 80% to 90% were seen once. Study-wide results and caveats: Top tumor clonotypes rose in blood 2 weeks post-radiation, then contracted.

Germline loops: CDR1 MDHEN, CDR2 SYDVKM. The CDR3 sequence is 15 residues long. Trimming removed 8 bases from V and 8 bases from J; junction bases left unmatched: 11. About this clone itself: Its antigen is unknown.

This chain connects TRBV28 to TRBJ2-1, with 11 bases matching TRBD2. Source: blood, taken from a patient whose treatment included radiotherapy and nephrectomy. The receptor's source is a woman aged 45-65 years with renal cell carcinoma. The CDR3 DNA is TGTGCCAGCGGGGGATCCGGGACTAGCGGTTATGAGCAGTTCTTC. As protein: CASGGSGTSGYEQFF.